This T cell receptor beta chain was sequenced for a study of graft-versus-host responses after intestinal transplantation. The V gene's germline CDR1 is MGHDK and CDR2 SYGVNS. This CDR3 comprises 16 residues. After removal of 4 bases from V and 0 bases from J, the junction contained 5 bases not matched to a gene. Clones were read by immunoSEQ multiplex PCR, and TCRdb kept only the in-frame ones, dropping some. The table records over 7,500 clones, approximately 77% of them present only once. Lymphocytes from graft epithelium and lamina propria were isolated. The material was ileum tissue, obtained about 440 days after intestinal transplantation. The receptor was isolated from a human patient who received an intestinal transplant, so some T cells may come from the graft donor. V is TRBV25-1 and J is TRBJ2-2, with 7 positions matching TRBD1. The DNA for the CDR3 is TGTGCCAGCAGTGTGTCAGGGGGTCCGAACACCGGGGAGCTGTTTTTT. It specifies CASSVSGGPNTGELFF. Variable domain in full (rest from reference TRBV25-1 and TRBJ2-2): EADIYQTPRYLVIGTGKKITLECSQTMGHDKMYWYQQDPGMELHLIHYSYGVNSTEKGDLSSESTVSRIRTEHFPLTLESARPSHTSQYLCASSVSGGPNTGELFFGEGSRLTVL.